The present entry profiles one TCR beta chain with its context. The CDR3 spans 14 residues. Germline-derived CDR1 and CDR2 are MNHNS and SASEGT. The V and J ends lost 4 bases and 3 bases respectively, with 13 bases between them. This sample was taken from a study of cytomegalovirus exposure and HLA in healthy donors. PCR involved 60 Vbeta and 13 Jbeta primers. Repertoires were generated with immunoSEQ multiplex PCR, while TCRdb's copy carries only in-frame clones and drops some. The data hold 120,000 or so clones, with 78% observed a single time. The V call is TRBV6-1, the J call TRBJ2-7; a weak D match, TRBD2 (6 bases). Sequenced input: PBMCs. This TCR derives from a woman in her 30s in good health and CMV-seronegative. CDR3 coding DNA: TGTGCCAGCAGTGTCGCGGGGCTTTACTACGAGCAGTACTTC. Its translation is CASSVAGLYYEQYF.